This T cell receptor (beta chain) is drawn from a study of control samples from healthy donors and cancer patients. The protocol was immunoSEQ multiplex PCR, while the TCRdb copy is restricted to in-frame clones and leaves out a portion. The data contain about 83,000 clones, 91% of them singletons. CDR1 SGDLS and CDR2 YYNGEE come from the germline V gene. The CDR3 extends over 15 amino acids. The V end lost 3 bases, the J end lost 2 bases, and 15 bases lay between the germline ends. The chain combines TRBV9 with TRBJ2-7, with a possible D match to TRBD1 (6 bases). This clonotype originated in a man under 40 in good health. What was sequenced was blood. The CDR3 sequence: CASSETGSSAYEQYF. In nucleotides, the CDR3 is TGTGCCAGCAGCGAAACAGGGTCTTCAGCCTACGAGCAGTACTTC.